Listed below are T cell receptor beta chains from one sample, sequenced in a study of blood T cell repertoires in COVID-19. TCRdb keeps only in-frame clones here, not all; method: immunoSEQ multiplex PCR. Of some 150,000 clones in the sample, approximately 81% are singletons; the top ten hold about 14%. Input material: peripheral blood. The receptors here all came from a woman in her seventies with COVID-19, enrolled during active disease. CDR3s include the opening cysteine and the closing phenylalanine or tryptophan. The D gene is left open where the match is weak. Size is omitted from some rows. Given values are once, few, many or a class for expanded clones.

TRBV5-1,TRBD2,TRBJ2-5,NA,TGCGCCAGCAGCTTAGGGACTAGCGGGAGAGAGACCCAGTACTTC,CASSLGTSGRETQYF
TRBV5-1,NA,TRBJ1-2,NA,TGCGCCAGCAAATTCCCGGGCGGGAACTATGGCTACACCTTC,CASKFPGGNYGYTF
TRBV4-2,NA,TRBJ2-7,NA,TGTGCCAGCAGCCAAGGTTCGGCGACATCCTACGAGCAGTACTTC,CASSQGSATSYEQYF
TRBV28,NA,TRBJ1-6,NA,TGTGCCAGCAGTACTATGACAGGCCATAATTCACCCCTCCACTTT,CASSTMTGHNSPLHF
TRBV7-7,TRBD1,TRBJ2-5,NA,TGTGCTAGCAGCCCGGACAGGGGGGATAAGACCCAGTACTTC,CASSPDRGDKTQYF
TRBV6-1,TRBD1,TRBJ1-5,few,TGTGCCAGCAGTGTAACAGGGGGCGCGGGCAATCAGCCCCAGCATTTT,CASSVTGGAGNQPQHF
TRBV5-6,TRBD2,TRBJ2-2,few,TGTGCCAGCAACATCCTAGCGGGGACCGGGGAGCTGTTTTTT,CASNILAGTGELFF
TRBV5-1,NA,TRBJ2-5,NA,TGCGCCAGCAGCTCAGGGGCGATACAAGAGACCCAGTACTTC,CASSSGAIQETQYF
TRBV29-1,TRBD2,TRBJ2-7,NA,TGCAGCGGAGGGACTAGCGTTTACGAGCAGTACTTC,CSGGTSVYEQYF
TRBV5-1,TRBD2,TRBJ2-1,few,TGCGCCAGCAGCCCGGTGAAGACTAGCGGTTACAATGAGCAGTTCTTC,CASSPVKTSGYNEQFF
TRBV12-2,NA,TRBJ2-4,once,TGTGCAAGTCGCTTCAAAAGGGACAGGGGGCCTTTAGCCAAAAACATTCAGTACTTC,CASRFKRDRGPLAKNIQYF
TRBV19,TRBD2,TRBJ2-7,NA,TGTGCCAGTAGTATACCCGGGAGGGCGATCGACGAGCAGTACTTC,CASSIPGRAIDEQYF
TRBV18,NA,TRBJ1-4,NA,TGTGCCAGCTCCCCCAGGGGACGAGAAAAACTGTTTTTT,CASSPRGREKLFF
TRBV27,NA,TRBJ2-1,NA,TGTGCCAGCAGTTCCCTCTCCAATGAGCAGTTCTTC,CASSSLSNEQFF
TRBV19,TRBD1,TRBJ2-1,NA,TGTGCCAGTAAATTTGGGACAGGGGGCTCGTATGAGCAGTTCTTC,CASKFGTGGSYEQFF